One and the same sample provided the 20 T cell receptor beta chains below, sequenced in a study of blood T cell repertoires in COVID-19. The protocol was immunoSEQ multiplex PCR, while the TCRdb copy is restricted to in-frame clones and leaves out a portion. Among around 140,000 clones listed, approximately 88% were seen once. The sequenced sample was peripheral blood. These receptors were collected from a man aged 70 or older with active COVID-19.

The rearrangement uses TRBV27 and TRBJ2-7; the match to TRBD2 covers 8 bases. J gave up 6 bases and V 5 bases, and 21 bases lay outside the gene matches. The CDR3 extends over 18 amino acids. CDR1 and CDR2 (germline): MNHEY, SMNVEV (reference sequence). The chain's CDR3 is CASSPSGGGVAGIREQYF. The CDR3, as DNA: TGTGCCAGCAGTCCCTCGGGGGGAGGAGTAGCGGGAATCCGCGAGCAGTACTTC.

The genes are TRBV19 and TRBJ1-1, with D perhaps matching TRBD1 (5 bases). This CDR3 contains 14 residues. The V end lost 4 bases, the J end lost 1 base, and 10 bases lay between the germline ends. The germline CDR1 and CDR2 sequences are LNHDA and SQIVND (reference sequence). The CDR3 here is CASSRRQGNTEAFF. The CDR3 DNA reads TGTGCCAGTAGTAGGCGCCAGGGGAACACTGAAGCTTTCTTT. Supplemented by reference TRBV19 and TRBJ1-1, the full variable domain reads DGGITQSPKYLFRKEGQNVTLSCEQNLNHDAMYWYRQDPGQGLRLIYYSQIVNDFQKGDIAEGYSVSREKKESFPLTVTSAQKNPTAFYLCASSRRQGNTEAFFGQGTRLTVV.

On this clone: This specimen includes other DNA sequences encoding the same CDR3. The CDR3 loop is CASSYSYRGRTEAFF. The CDR3 nucleotides read TGTGCCAGCAGTTACTCGTACAGGGGGAGGACTGAAGCTTTCTTT. This sequence joins TRBV6-5 and TRBJ1-1; 8 bases match TRBD1. Trimming took 0 bases from V and 5 from J; bases not matched to a gene: 5. The CDR3 contains 15 residues. Germline loops: CDR1 MNHEY, CDR2 SVGAGI.

The chain recombines TRBV28 with TRBJ2-1; TRBD2 matches 11 bases. V was pared by 6 bases and J by 3 bases, with 7 bases of the junction left unmatched. Germline V gene data show CDR1 as MDHEN and CDR2 as SYDVKM. This CDR3 spans 16 amino acids. The CDR3 DNA follows: TGTGCCAGCAGGACTAGCGGGGCTCGGGACTACAATGAGCAGTTCTTC. It translates to CASRTSGARDYNEQFF.

The chain has TRBV19 and TRBJ2-1; 7 bases are shared with TRBD2. Germline-derived CDR1 and CDR2 are LNHDA and SQIVND (reference sequence). This CDR3 has 14 amino acids. Losses at the gene ends were 0 bases for V and 6 bases for J; bases not matched to a gene: 2. CDR3 bases: TGTGCCAGTAGTATAGATGGGAGGGCCAATGAGCAGTTCTTC. Its translation: CASSIDGRANEQFF.

This chain links TRBV3-1 (or the pseudogene TRBV3-2) with TRBJ1-2; TRBD1 might be the D (6 bases). V lost 6 bases and J 4 bases, leaving 15 bases between the germline ends. The V gene's germline CDR1 is LGHDT and CDR2 YNNKEL (reference sequence). The CDR3 consists of 14 residues. The CDR3 coding sequence is TGTGCCAGCAGGATACAGGGTAATTCCTATGGCTACACCTTC. Translated: CASRIQGNSYGYTF.

This chain uses TRBV6-6 with TRBJ2-3; D is possibly TRBD2 (5 bases). V shed 4 bases and J shed 4 bases, with 9 bases lying between them. The CDR3 is 13 residues long. Germline V gives CDR1 MNHNY, CDR2 SVGAGI (reference sequence). The CDR3 sequence is CASSSPGSDTQYF. The CDR3 DNA reads TGTGCCAGCAGTTCTCCGGGGTCAGATACGCAGTATTTT.

The chain joins TRBV10-3 to TRBJ2-7, with 12 positions matching TRBD2. Per germline, CDR1 ENHRY and CDR2 SYGVKD. Trimming at V came to 6 bases and at J to 5 bases, leaving 5 bases not matched to a gene. The CDR3 totals 14 residues. The CDR3: CAIRKTSGRDEQYF. CDR3 sequence (DNA): TGTGCCATCAGGAAGACTAGCGGGAGAGACGAGCAGTACTTC.

This sequence joins TRBV6-6 and TRBJ2-7; 7 positions agree with TRBD1. This CDR3 has 15 amino acids. Germline trimming cut 0 bases from V and 2 bases from J; bases unmatched to any gene: 4. Germline V gene lookup returns CDR1 MNHNY and CDR2 SVGAGI (reference sequence). CDR3 in amino acids: CASSYSNRGPYEQYF. CDR3 nucleotide sequence: TGTGCCAGCAGTTACTCGAACAGGGGCCCCTACGAGCAGTACTTC.

The chain carries TRBV29-1 and TRBJ2-3, with D possibly matching TRBD2 (7 bases). V gave up 6 bases and J gave up 0 bases, with 10 bases separating them. Germline CDR1 and CDR2: SQVTM and ANQGSEA. The CDR3 is made up of 13 amino acids. The CDR3: CSVEGGSTDTQYF. In nucleotides, the CDR3 is TGCAGCGTCGAGGGGGGGAGCACAGATACGCAGTATTTT.

This chain connects TRBV5-1 to TRBJ1-2; D possibly corresponds to TRBD1 (5 bases). Trimming removed 4 bases at V and 7 bases at J, with 14 bases between. This CDR3 comprises 13 residues. Germline V gene sequence: CDR1 SGHRS, CDR2 YFSETQ. CDR3 sequence: CASSEQGEGGYTF. The CDR3 coding sequence is TGCGCCAGCAGCGAGCAGGGTGAAGGTGGCTACACCTTC.

This clone was recorded many times. This rearrangement joins TRBV9 to TRBJ2-5; 8 bases line up with TRBD2. Per the germline V gene, CDR1 is SGDLS and CDR2 is YYNGEE. CDR3 length: 15 residues. The J segment lost 4 bases and the V segment lost 3 bases, leaving 8 bases of the junction unmatched. CDR3 sequence (DNA): TGTGCCAGCAGCGCGAGCGGGAGTTCGGTAGAGACCCAGTACTTC. Translating it yields CASSASGSSVETQYF.

V usage is TRBV30 and J usage is TRBJ1-3; D gene unclear. The CDR3 spans 14 residues. Trimming took 3 bases from V and 0 from J, leaving 9 bases between them. The V gene's germline CDR1 is GTSNPN and CDR2 SVGIG (reference sequence). This chain's CDR3 is CAWRSFLSGNTIYF. The CDR3 DNA reads as TGTGCCTGGAGAAGCTTCCTCTCTGGAAACACCATATATTTT. Full variable domain (outside the CDR3, taken from reference TRBV30 and TRBJ1-3): SQTIHQWPATLVQPVGSPLSLECTVEGTSNPNLYWYRQAAGRGLQLLFYSVGIGQISSEVPQNLSASRPQDRQFILSSKKLLLSDSGFYLCAWRSFLSGNTIYFGEGSWLTVV.

V and J are TRBV27 and TRBJ2-1, with 7 nucleotides matching TRBD2. Germline assignment: CDR1 MNHEY and CDR2 SMNVEV (reference sequence). J lost 0 bases, V lost 6 bases, and 8 bases had no gene match. The CDR3 is 16 amino acids. The CDR3: CASRESGTSSYNEQFF. As DNA, the CDR3 is TGTGCCAGCAGAGAGAGCGGGACCAGCTCCTACAATGAGCAGTTCTTC.

The rearrangement links TRBV4-1 to TRBJ2-1; TRBD2 aligns across 11 bases. V shed 0 bases and J 7 bases; nucleotides not matched to a gene: 5. Germline loops: CDR1 MGHRA, CDR2 YSYEKL. CDR3 length: 16 amino acids. The CDR3 protein is CASSQDRTSGRNEQFF. CDR3 DNA sequence: TGCGCCAGCAGCCAAGATCGTACTAGCGGGAGAAATGAGCAGTTCTTC.

The CDR3 DNA reads as TGTGCCAGCAGTTTGGCCAACAAAGAAGAGACCCAGTACTTC. Translating it yields CASSLANKEETQYF. V gene TRBV28 combines with J gene TRBJ2-5; D gene unclear. The CDR3 is made up of 14 amino acids. Germline V gene sequence: CDR1 MDHEN, CDR2 SYDVKM. The V end lost 3 bases, the J end lost 3 bases, and 11 bases lay between the germline ends.

V is TRBV3-1 (or the pseudogene TRBV3-2) and J is TRBJ1-5; 7 bases line up with TRBD1. V was clipped by 1 base and J by 7 bases; unmatched bases: 4. Per germline, CDR1 LGHDT and CDR2 YNNKEL (reference sequence). This CDR3 is built from 14 residues. The DNA for the CDR3 is TGTGCCAGCAGCCAAGGAACAGGGGTACAGCCCCAGCATTTT. Translating it yields CASSQGTGVQPQHF.

The CDR3 nucleotides read TGTGCCAGCTCACCACTCCCCCGTACAGGGAGCTCCTACGAGCAGTACTTC. Protein product: CASSPLPRTGSSYEQYF. This chain joins TRBV18 and TRBJ2-7, with D perhaps TRBD1 (6 bases). V was shortened by 1 base and J by 0 bases, with 16 bases between the two germline ends. CDR1 is KGHSH, CDR2 LQKENI, per germline. There are 17 residues in the CDR3.

V gene TRBV7-6 combines with J gene TRBJ2-7; TRBD1 agrees at 8 bases. V lost 5 bases, J lost 7 bases, and 10 bases stayed unmatched. The CDR3 extends over 14 amino acids. Germline V lookup: CDR1 SGHVS, CDR2 FNYEAQ. Written as DNA, the CDR3 is TGTGCCAGCAGCCCCGGGACAGGACTCCTGGAGCAGTACTTC. This encodes CASSPGTGLLEQYF. The variable domain in full, completed from reference TRBV7-6 and TRBJ2-7, reads GAGVSQSPRYKVTKRGQDVALRCDPISGHVSLYWYRQALGQGPEFLTYFNYEAQQDKSGLPNDRFSAERPEGSISTLTIQRTEQRDSAMYRCASSPGTGLLEQYFGPGTRLTVT.

This clone came up once. The chain carries TRBV24-1 and TRBJ2-1, with D possibly matching TRBD1 (6 bases). The CDR3 runs to 16 residues. V dropped 5 bases and J dropped 0 bases, with 13 bases sitting between them. Germline V lookup: CDR1 KGHDR, CDR2 SFDVKD. As DNA, the CDR3 is TGTGCCACCAGTGGGCGACGAGGGGGCTCCTACAATGAGCAGTTCTTC. It is translated as CATSGRRGGSYNEQFF.